The T cell receptor beta chain described here comes from a study of blood T cell repertoires in COVID-19. Study overall: T cells, B-cell-depleted T cells, or PBMCs supplied cDNA or gDNA.

Repertoires were generated with immunoSEQ multiplex PCR, while TCRdb's copy carries only in-frame clones and drops some. Of 200,000 to 300,000 clones in the sample, roughly nine tenths are singletons; the top ten hold around 10%. This CDR3 has 15 amino acids. The germline CDR1 and CDR2 sequences are LNHDA and SQIVND (reference sequence). The V segment lost 2 bases and the J segment 7 bases; nucleotides outside the gene matches: 4. Sequencing was carried out using peripheral blood. This TCR was sampled from a man aged 35 to 55 who had recovered from COVID-19. The chain recombines TRBV19 with TRBJ1-4, with 10 bases aligning to TRBD1. CDR3: CASSIQGQGSEKLFF. CDR3 DNA: TGTGCCAGTAGTATACAGGGACAGGGGAGTGAAAAACTGTTTTTT.